This is a list of T cell receptor beta chains from one sample in a study of cytomegalovirus exposure and HLA in healthy donors. The repertoire was sequenced with immunoSEQ multiplex PCR; TCRdb's copy has only in-frame clones and lacks some. The sample table includes more than 100,000 clones. Specimen: PBMCs. Source of these receptors: a man in his forties or fifties in good health and CMV-seronegative. Both conserved end residues are part of each CDR3. D genes are given only for firm matches.

length,D,J,V,DNA,CDR3
14,TRBD1,TRBJ1-1,TRBV5-1,TGCGCCAGCAGCAAGGGACAGACGAACACTGAAGCTTTCTTT,CASSKGQTNTEAFF
15,-,TRBJ1-4,TRBV4-1,TGCGCCAGCAGCCAAGTGCCCCGAGGGAGTGAAAAACTGTTTTTT,CASSQVPRGSEKLFF
17,TRBD2,TRBJ2-1,TRBV9,TGTGCCAGCAGCGCCCCGGGACTAGCGGGGGGCCTTAATGAGCAGTTCTTC,CASSAPGLAGGLNEQFF
13,TRBD1,TRBJ1-1,TRBV30,TGTGCCAGCCGACAGGGGGTCGGCACTGAAGCTTTCTTT,CASRQGVGTEAFF
17,TRBD1,TRBJ2-5,TRBV19,TGTGCCAGTAGTAAAACAAACAGGGGCGATGTAACAGGGACCCAGTACTTC,CASSKTNRGDVTGTQYF
17,TRBD1,TRBJ2-5,TRBV2,TGTGCCAGTCTGAGGGCCCGGGACAGGGGTTTTAAAGAGACCCAGTACTTC,CASLRARDRGFKETQYF
15,-,TRBJ1-2,TRBV6-5,TGTGCCAGCAGTGGAGACAGCCTCTTAAACTATGGCTACACCTTC,CASSGDSLLNYGYTF
12,-,TRBJ1-1,TRBV28,TGTGCCAGCGGTTACATGAACACTGAAGCTTTCTTT,CASGYMNTEAFF
14,TRBD2,TRBJ2-2,TRBV5-1,TGCGCCAGCATTGGACTAGCGGAAACCGGGGAGCTGTTTTTT,CASIGLAETGELFF
12,-,TRBJ2-7,TRBV6-1,TGTGCCAGCAGCCGACAGTCTAACGAGCAGTACTTC,CASSRQSNEQYF
15,TRBD1,TRBJ1-2,TRBV7-8,TGTGCCAGCAGCTTAGTCCAGGGGGCTAACTATGGCTACACCTTC,CASSLVQGANYGYTF
13,-,TRBJ1-1,TRBV10-3,TGTGCCATCAATGCGGATTTGAACACTGAAGCTTTCTTT,CAINADLNTEAFF
16,-,TRBJ1-3,TRBV7-9,TGTGCCAGCAGCTCCGAACAGCAACTCTCTGGAAACACCATATATTTT,CASSSEQQLSGNTIYF
13,TRBD1,TRBJ1-1,TRBV29-1,TGCAGCGTCGACACAGGGGACACCGTAGAAGCTTTCTTT,CSVDTGDTVEAFF
15,TRBD1,TRBJ1-1,TRBV7-9,TGTGCCAGCCTAAGGGACAGGTTGCAGGACACTGAAGCTTTCTTT,CASLRDRLQDTEAFF
14,-,TRBJ2-2,TRBV9,TGTGCCAGCACCCCGGGATCTGACACCGGGGAGCTGTTTTTT,CASTPGSDTGELFF
15,TRBD2,TRBJ2-3,TRBV6-1,TGTGCCAGTCATAACGGGGGGGCAGGCACAGATACGCAGTATTTT,CASHNGGAGTDTQYF